This entry concerns a single TCR beta chain. These data originate in a study of PD-L1 blockade in urothelial cancer. Study background: The study recovered a median of roughly 140,000 T cells per blood sample.

The germline gives CDR1 SNHLY, CDR2 FYNNEI. V lost 6 bases to trimming and J lost 9 bases, with 11 bases between them. CDR3 length: 12 amino acids. Clones were sequenced by immunoSEQ multiplex PCR, and TCRdb holds only the in-frame ones, with some missing. The table includes 70,000 to 90,000 clones, more than 70% detected once. Stated time point: pretreatment peripheral blood. This receptor was taken from a man in his sixties with urothelial cancer. Sequencing was performed on PBMCs, taken around atezolizumab (anti-PD-L1) treatment. The gene calls are TRBV2 and TRBJ1-4; D is unclear. CDR3 region: CASRTEGKKLFF. The CDR3 nucleotides read TGTGCCAGCAGGACGGAGGGTAAAAAACTGTTTTTT.